This TCR beta chain was identified in a study of shared clonotypes between healthy human individuals. There are 17 residues in the CDR3. The V gene end was trimmed by 6 bases and the J gene end by 8 bases; junction bases not matched to a gene: 18. Germline CDR1 reads MDHEN; CDR2 reads SYDVKM. Assay used: immunoSEQ multiplex PCR; TCRdb lists only in-frame clones, some missing. The table shows around 2,000,000 clones, with about 92% occurring only once. Notes on the study in general: The small donor group covered limited genetic and exposure diversity. In contrast to clonotypes shared by all four donors, non-shared clonotypes had lower generation probabilities. The study found approximately 5% of naive CD4 clonotypes shared across a few donors.

To note about this clone: What it binds is unknown.

CD45RO-negative cells were positively selected for CCR7, leaving out terminally differentiated effector memory CD45RA+ cells. The J gene is TRBJ2-3, the V gene TRBV28; 9 positions agree with TRBD2. This receptor was identified in a man younger than 35 in good health. Some clones in this sample may be carry-over from other donors' samples. The material sequenced was naive CD8+ T cells from PBMCs. As DNA, the CDR3 is TGTGCCAGCAGCCCAGGAATAGCGGGAGCCGGGAGGGGTACGCAGTATTTT. The encoded protein is CASSPGIAGAGRGTQYF. The full variable domain, in which reference TRBV28 and TRBJ2-3 provide the parts outside the CDR3, is DVKVTQSSRYLVKRTGEKVFLECVQDMDHENMFWYRQDPGLGLRLIYFSYDVKMKEKGDIPEGYSVSREKKERFSLILESASTNQTSMYLCASSPGIAGAGRGTQYFGPGTRLTVL.